This TCR beta chain is from a study of long-term antiretroviral therapy in people with HIV. Study findings and constraints: Information on adherence, resistance and therapy changes was unavailable. An increase in diversity followed ART, yet levels stayed below transplant donor controls.

Donors each had at least one pre-ART PBMC sample and at least two post-ART ones. Version v3.0 of the immunoSEQ assay ran at survey level. Profiled with immunoSEQ multiplex PCR; TCRdb holds only in-frame clones, not every one. The table lists approximately 29,000 clones, around 90% of them singletons, with 10% to 15% in the top ten. The V end lost 2 bases, the J end lost 4 bases, and 10 bases lay between the germline ends. This CDR3 spans 14 amino acids. Looked up from germline, CDR1 is SGHDT and CDR2 is YYEEEE. With respect to this clone: Its target is not known.

The sequenced sample was unsorted PBMCs, obtained 1.1 years after starting antiretroviral therapy. The TCR was taken from a man between 18 and 29 years old with HIV. This chain connects TRBV5-6 to TRBJ2-1; the D gene is possibly TRBD1 (5 bases). Written as DNA, the CDR3 is TGTGCCAGCAGCTTAACCCAGGGTTACAATGAGCAGTTCTTC. This codes for CASSLTQGYNEQFF.